This T cell receptor (beta chain) was captured by sequencing in a study of T cells in Graves' hyperthyroidism and ophthalmopathy. In the study overall: Blood was drawn when the patient was first diagnosed and still untreated. Study-level results: The model forecast ophthalmopathy, anticipating it by a median roughly 6.3 months before onset.

Each diagnosis was grounded in clinical symptoms, serum thyroxine and TRAb, thyroid ultrasound, and orbital computed tomography. From more than 9.5 ml of fresh peripheral blood, PBMCs were isolated. RNA transcripts were the template for amplifying TCR beta CDR3 regions. The HTBI primer set was used in a first-round RT-PCR of the TCR CDR3. TCRdb used MiXCR to reprocess the multiplex PCR reads, holding one entry per CDR3 protein. The sample consists of 280,000 or so distinct CDR3 sequences, roughly 15% of them appearing once. This clonotype was counted many times. Its antigen is currently unknown. The sample was blood. This clonotype was sampled from a woman between 50 and 59 years old with Graves' hyperthyroidism that later progressed to Graves' ophthalmopathy.

The CDR3: CAWSGTGGTSGTLLAYF. CDR3 coding DNA: TGTGCCTGGAGTGGGACAGGGGGGACTAGCGGGACCCTCCTAGCGTACTTC. The rearrangement uses TRBV30 and TRBJ2-7; 13 positions agree with TRBD2. The germline V gene encodes CDR1 GTSNPN and CDR2 SVGIG (reference sequence). The CDR3 covers 17 residues. V lost 1 base and J lost 12; bases outside the gene matches: 18.